Shown below are 20 T cell receptor beta chains from a single sample sequenced in a study of beta chain features in type 1 diabetes. The isolated RNA, all of it, was reverse transcribed, so expressed TCRB transcripts were what got sequenced. Measured with immunoSEQ multiplex PCR; TCRdb has only the in-frame clones, and not every one. Of 970,000 or so clones listed, roughly 17% are singletons. Sequencing used naive CD4+ T cells from blood. These TCRs come from a young woman in good health.

The chain links TRBV19 to TRBJ1-2; no definite D call. The germline V gene encodes CDR1 LNHDA and CDR2 SQIVND (reference sequence). This CDR3 is 13 amino acids long. With 6 bases removed from V and 2 bases from J, the gap between germline ends came to 10 bases. The CDR3 sequence: CASRPGMNYGYTF. The CDR3 DNA is TGTGCCAGTAGGCCGGGGATGAACTATGGCTACACCTTC.

The chain links TRBV6-6 to TRBJ2-1; perhaps TRBD2 as D (6 bases). This CDR3 comprises 16 residues. The germline gives CDR1 MNHNY, CDR2 SVGAGI (reference sequence). V lost 0 bases to trimming and J lost 5 bases, with 14 bases between them. This CDR3 reads CASSYSFGRTDNEQFF. The DNA of the CDR3 is TGTGCCAGCAGTTACTCTTTCGGGAGAACGGACAATGAGCAGTTCTTC.

This clone has only a few counts. J is TRBJ2-5 and V is TRBV4-3; maybe TRBD2 (7 bases). The CDR3 is 17 residues long. V lost 0 bases to trimming and J lost 4 bases, with 18 bases between them. CDR1 and CDR2 from the germline V gene are LGHNA and YSLEER. The CDR3 reads CASSQDYRGAYGETQYF. The CDR3 DNA sequence: TGCGCCAGCAGCCAAGATTATCGGGGGGCTTATGGAGAGACCCAGTACTTC.

This clone has more than one count but fewer than ten. V and J are TRBV20-1 and TRBJ2-7; D is unresolved. The ends were cut back, 6 bases at V and 5 bases at J, with 11 bases in the middle. Germline CDR1 DFQATT, CDR2 SNEGSKA (reference sequence). This CDR3 is 11 amino acids long. For the CDR3, the DNA is TGCAGTGCCTCCCTTTTTGACGAGCAGTACTTC. Protein product: CSASLFDEQYF.

For this clone: This may stem from a read error, because a much larger clone lies one nucleotide away. Distinct nucleotide sequences in the sample also encode this CDR3. V usage is TRBV28 and J usage is TRBJ2-6, with D hard to call. The germline V gene has CDR1 MDHEN and CDR2 SYDVKM. Trimming took 8 bases from V and 1 from J, leaving 3 bases between them. CDR3 length: 12 residues. CDR3 loop: CASSSGANVLTF. The CDR3 DNA reads TGTGCCAGCTCATCTGGGGCCAACGTCCTGACTTTC.

This clone was detected a few times. V and J are TRBV11-2 and TRBJ2-1, with 14 bases lining up with TRBD2. Trimming removed 6 bases from V and 9 bases from J; junction bases left unmatched: 10. The CDR3 has 16 amino acids. From germline, CDR1 is SGHAT and CDR2 FQNNGV. CDR3 residues: CASRPLTSGRASEQFF. The CDR3 DNA reads as TGTGCCAGCAGGCCCTTGACTAGCGGGAGGGCGAGTGAGCAGTTCTTC.

This chain uses TRBV5-4 with TRBJ1-1; D not resolved. The ends were cut back, 4 bases at V and 1 base at J, with 11 bases in the middle. This CDR3 is 14 amino acids long. Per germline, CDR1 SGHNT and CDR2 YYREEE (reference sequence). The CDR3 DNA is TGTGCCAGCAGCGTAAGGACCGAGAACACTGAAGCTTTCTTT. It specifies CASSVRTENTEAFF.

This clone was counted between two and nine times. The CDR3 region has the DNA TGTGCCACCAGCAGAGAGGTTGTGACTTACAATGAGCAGTTCTTC. This sequence encodes CATSREVVTYNEQFF. The V call is TRBV15, the J call TRBJ2-1, with D uncertain. The CDR3 has 15 residues. The germline gives CDR1 LNHNV, CDR2 YYDKDF (reference sequence). Between the trimmed V and J ends, which lost 0 bases and 4 bases, there was a span of 10 bases.

This chain joins TRBV18 and TRBJ1-5; no firm D call. This CDR3 has 13 amino acids. The V gene's germline CDR1 is KGHSH and CDR2 LQKENI. V was cut by 2 bases and J by 3 bases, with 5 bases left in between. The CDR3 DNA reads TGTGCCAGCTCACCAGTAAACAATCAGCCCCAGCATTTT. It codes for CASSPVNNQPQHF. The full variable domain, with the rest looked up from reference TRBV18 and TRBJ1-5, is NAGVMQNPRHLVRRRGQEARLRCSPMKGHSHVYWYRQLPEEGLKFMVYLQKENIIDESGMPKERFSAEFPKEGPSILRIQQVVRGDSAAYFCASSPVNNQPQHFGDGTRLSIL.

CDR3 in DNA: TGTGCCAGCAGCCAAGTTTTAGCGGGGACCGGGGAGCTGTTTTTT. Its translation: CASSQVLAGTGELFF. The chain has TRBV4-2 and TRBJ2-2; the match to TRBD2 covers 8 bases. Per the germline V gene, CDR1 is LGHNA and CDR2 is YNFKEQ. V trimming: 1 base; J trimming: 5 bases; junction bases outside the gene matches: 3. The CDR3 is 15 amino acids.

V is TRBV6-5 and J is TRBJ2-3; 7 bases are shared with TRBD2. Trimming cost V 2 bases and J 2 bases; bases outside gene matches: 7. Germline assignment: CDR1 MNHEY and CDR2 SVGAGI. This CDR3 has 16 residues. As DNA, the CDR3 is TGTGCCAGCAGTTACCGGGGCGGGAGTACCACAGATACGCAGTATTTT. It translates to CASSYRGGSTTDTQYF.

In DNA, the CDR3 is TGTGCCAGCAGCCCCCGCGTCATAGTCTCTGGGGCCAACGTCCTGACTTTC. It specifies CASSPRVIVSGANVLTF. The chain uses TRBV5-6 and TRBJ2-6; D unresolved. The germline V and J ends were trimmed by 4 bases and 0 bases, with 14 bases remaining between them. From germline, CDR1 is SGHDT and CDR2 YYEEEE. The CDR3 length is 17 residues.

Of note for this clone: Within the sample, other DNA sequences also encode this same CDR3. The chain combines TRBV5-1 with TRBJ1-2; 7 bases align to TRBD1. The CDR3 runs to 13 residues. Per germline, CDR1 SGHRS and CDR2 YFSETQ. The V gene end was trimmed by 4 bases and the J gene end by 3 bases; junction bases not matched to a gene: 3. Written as DNA, the CDR3 is TGCGCCAGCAGCGTCACAGGGGACTATGGCTACACCTTC. Its translation is CASSVTGDYGYTF.

The chain recombines TRBV6-5 with TRBJ2-1, with a tentative D call TRBD2 (6 bases). CDR1 and CDR2 (germline): MNHEY, SVGAGI. Trimming shortened V by 7 bases and J by 5 bases, and 18 bases separated the two germline ends. This CDR3 region has 15 residues. The CDR3 bases are TGTGCCAGCAATCCCGTAGCGGCAGGACACAATGAGCAGTTCTTC. Protein: CASNPVAAGHNEQFF.

In its sample, this clone was seen a few times. V is TRBV18 and J is TRBJ2-2; D call uncertain. V lost 0 bases, J lost 5 bases, and 7 bases lay in between. Germline CDR1 and CDR2: KGHSH and LQKENI. CDR3 size: 14 residues. The chain's CDR3 is CASSPPSITGELFF. The CDR3 DNA sequence: TGTGCCAGCTCACCACCGAGCATTACCGGGGAGCTGTTTTTT.

This chain links TRBV7-2 with TRBJ2-5; no clear D. CDR3 length: 14 residues. Germline CDR1 and CDR2: SGHTA and FQGNSA. The ends were cut back, 5 bases at V and 2 bases at J, with 12 bases in the middle. The CDR3 spells CASSPHMGQETQYF. CDR3 nucleotides: TGTGCCAGCAGCCCACATATGGGGCAAGAGACCCAGTACTTC.

This clone was picked up a small number of times. The chain uses TRBV7-9 and TRBJ2-1, with a possible D match to TRBD2 (5 bases). Trimming took off 6 bases at V and 10 bases at J, with 13 bases between the two ends. Per the germline V gene, CDR1 is SEHNR and CDR2 is FQNEAQ (reference sequence). The CDR3 has 12 residues. DNA for the CDR3: TGTGCCAGCAGTTTACTAGGCGCCGAGCAGTTCTTC. This translates into CASSLLGAEQFF.

The chain carries TRBV18 and TRBJ1-4; D is unresolved. Trimming removed 3 bases from V and 7 bases from J, with 9 bases in between. This CDR3 contains 13 residues. CDR1 and CDR2 from the germline V gene are KGHSH and LQKENI. CDR3 bases: TGTGCCAGCTCACCCTCGTTAAGTGAAAAACTGTTTTTT. Translated, it gives CASSPSLSEKLFF.

J is TRBJ2-5 and V is TRBV13; D is unresolved. The CDR3 extends over 12 amino acids. The V end lost 5 bases, the J end lost 3 bases, and 7 bases lay between the germline ends. Germline loops: CDR1 PRHDT, CDR2 FYEKMQ (reference sequence). CDR3 amino acids: CASSVAKETQYF. The CDR3 nucleotides read TGTGCCAGCAGCGTGGCAAAAGAGACCCAGTACTTC.

Notes on this clone: Other nucleotide sequences from this sample produce the same CDR3. The chain is built from TRBV20-1 and TRBJ2-7, with a possible D match to TRBD1 (5 bases). CDR3 length equals 11 residues. Per the germline V gene, CDR1 is DFQATT and CDR2 is SNEGSKA (reference sequence). V was trimmed by 3 bases and J by 3 bases, leaving 6 bases between them. The CDR3 protein is CSARQGYEQYF. The CDR3, as DNA: TGCAGTGCTAGGCAGGGCTACGAGCAGTACTTC.